Shown below are 11 T cell receptor beta chains from a single sample sequenced in a study of blood T cell repertoires in COVID-19. The data were produced by immunoSEQ multiplex PCR, yet TCRdb's version contains in-frame clones alone and is incomplete. Of hundreds of thousands of clones listed, around 87% are singletons. The sample consisted of peripheral blood. The receptors were gathered from an older woman with COVID-19, enrolled during active disease.

V gene TRBV7-2 combines with J gene TRBJ1-6, with 8 bases aligning to TRBD1. Trimming removed 3 bases from V and 11 bases from J; junction bases left unmatched: 15. Germline V lookup: CDR1 SGHTA, CDR2 FQGNSA. This CDR3 region has 17 residues. The chain's CDR3 is CASSFSDARTGKTPLHF. CDR3 DNA: TGTGCCAGCAGCTTTTCTGACGCTAGGACAGGGAAGACACCCCTCCACTTT.

The V gene is TRBV9, the J gene TRBJ2-5; a possible D gene is TRBD2 (7 bases). The germline CDR1 and CDR2 sequences are SGDLS and YYNGEE. The CDR3 spans 13 residues. V was trimmed by 3 bases and J by 5 bases, leaving 11 bases between them. The CDR3 here is CASSAAGAETQYF. Here the CDR3 DNA reads TGTGCCAGCAGCGCGGCGGGGGCGGAGACCCAGTACTTC.

This rearrangement joins TRBV28 to TRBJ1-2, with TRBD1 matching over 9 bases. Trimming removed 4 bases from V and 3 bases from J; junction bases left unmatched: 12. Germline V gene data show CDR1 as MDHEN and CDR2 as SYDVKM. The CDR3 has 17 amino acids. The CDR3 nucleotides read TGTGCCAGCAGTTCTCAAGGACAGGGGCGAGGATACTATGGCTACACCTTC. Its protein product is CASSSQGQGRGYYGYTF.

The genes are TRBV3-1 (or the pseudogene TRBV3-2) and TRBJ2-7, with 10 positions matching TRBD1. The CDR3 consists of 12 residues. Germline assignment: CDR1 LGHDT and CDR2 YNNKEL (reference sequence). Losses at the gene ends were 3 bases for V and 9 bases for J; bases not matched to a gene: 2. CDR3 nucleotide sequence: TGTGCCAGCAGCCAGGGACAGGGGAGGCAGTACTTC. As protein: CASSQGQGRQYF.

This clone was seen more than once but under ten times. Other DNA sequences in the sample encode the same CDR3. The rearrangement links TRBV9 to TRBJ1-6; 8 positions match TRBD1. The ends lost 3 bases at V and 8 bases at J; junction bases unmatched: 4. Germline lookup yields CDR1 SGDLS and CDR2 YYNGEE. The CDR3 runs 14 residues. Here the CDR3 reads CASSGGQGYSPLHF. The CDR3 bases are TGTGCCAGCAGCGGCGGACAGGGATATTCACCCCTCCACTTT.

This sequence joins TRBV28 and TRBJ1-6, with a tentative D call TRBD1 (5 bases). The V end was cut by 6 bases, the J end by 6 bases, with 15 bases between. Germline CDR1 is MDHEN and CDR2 is SYDVKM. The CDR3 sequence is 15 residues long. CDR3 nucleotides: TGTGCCAGCAGGAGTTCAGGGTGGAGTAATTCACCCCTCCACTTT. Its protein product is CASRSSGWSNSPLHF.

V gene TRBV10-3 combines with J gene TRBJ1-1; D is perhaps TRBD1 (6 bases). V lost 3 bases and J lost 3, with 11 bases in between. Germline V gene lookup returns CDR1 ENHRY and CDR2 SYGVKD. CDR3 length: 14 residues. CDR3 loop: CAISEDRSYTEAFF. CDR3 DNA: TGTGCCATCAGTGAAGACAGGTCCTACACTGAAGCTTTCTTT.

The rearrangement uses TRBV9 and TRBJ1-3; 8 nucleotides agree with TRBD1. The CDR3 loop spans 14 amino acids. The V segment lost 3 bases and the J segment 8 bases; nucleotides outside the gene matches: 7. The germline CDR1 and CDR2 sequences are SGDLS and YYNGEE. The CDR3 sequence: CASSAIQGGDTIYF. The CDR3 bases are TGTGCCAGCAGCGCAATACAGGGGGGAGACACCATATATTTT.

The chain employs TRBV9 and TRBJ1-5; D possibly corresponds to TRBD1 (6 bases). Germline CDR1 and CDR2: SGDLS and YYNGEE. V was pared by 4 bases and J by 0 bases, with 14 bases between. The CDR3 is made up of 16 amino acids. As DNA, the CDR3 is TGTGCCAGCAGCCAACGGGGGGACATTAGCAATCAGCCCCAGCATTTT. Amino acid sequence: CASSQRGDISNQPQHF.

The chain employs TRBV2 and TRBJ2-2; D is undetermined. V was trimmed by 4 bases and J by 0 bases, leaving 9 bases between them. Germline CDR1 and CDR2: SNHLY and FYNNEI. The CDR3 spans 15 residues. The DNA for the CDR3 is TGTGCCAGCAGTGGACCAACAGCGAACACCGGGGAGCTGTTTTTT. Amino acids: CASSGPTANTGELFF.

V is TRBV7-9 and J is TRBJ1-1; 7 bases align to TRBD1. The CDR3 runs 13 residues. Germline values: CDR1 SEHNR, CDR2 FQNEAQ (reference sequence). V trimming: 5 bases; J trimming: 7 bases; junction bases outside the gene matches: 7. The CDR3 DNA sequence: TGTGCCAGCAGCACCCGGACAGGCGATGAAGCTTTCTTT. This translates into CASSTRTGDEAFF.